What follows are 27 T cell receptor beta chains derived from one specimen sequenced in a study of shared clonotypes between healthy human individuals. Only CD45RO-negative cells positively selected for CCR7 counted as naive CD8 cells, so terminally differentiated effector memory CD45RA+ cells were excluded. The assay was immunoSEQ multiplex PCR, and TCRdb's table has in-frame clones only and misses some. The repertoire holds millions of clones, with roughly 95% as singletons. Sequenced material: naive CD8+ T cells sorted from blood. Receptors originate from a young man in good health.

This chain uses TRBV13 with TRBJ2-3; the D call may be TRBD1 or TRBD2 (5 bases each). Germline CDR1 reads PRHDT; CDR2 reads FYEKMQ (reference sequence). The V end lost 0 bases, the J end lost 8 bases, and 12 bases lay between the germline ends. CDR3 length equals 14 residues. The CDR3 region is CASSLGASGGTQYF. Here the CDR3 DNA reads TGTGCCAGCAGCTTAGGGGCGTCTGGGGGTACGCAGTATTTT.

This chain uses TRBV2 with TRBJ1-4, with D possibly TRBD1 on 6 matching bases. V lost 6 bases and J lost 4, with 15 bases in between. This CDR3 has 15 residues. Germline V CDR1 and CDR2: SNHLY, FYNNEI. In DNA form, the CDR3 reads TGTGCCAGCAGCCTGATTACAGGGCTTAATGAAAAACTGTTTTTT. It codes for CASSLITGLNEKLFF.

In its sample, this clone was seen once. The junction differs from germline at one of its ends, possibly a read error. The V and J genes are TRBV7-7 and TRBJ2-2; the match to TRBD2 covers 11 bases. The CDR3 runs 15 residues. CDR1 SSHAT and CDR2 FNYEAQ come from the germline V gene (reference sequence). CDR3 bases: TGTGCTAGCAGCCTTAGCGGGAGGGGCACCGGGGAGCTGTTTTTT. Its protein is CASSLSGRGTGELFF.

V usage is TRBV19 and J usage is TRBJ2-7; D remains unclear. V shed 0 bases and J shed 2 bases, with 8 bases lying between them. The CDR3 spans 14 residues. In germline, CDR1 is LNHDA, CDR2 SQIVND (reference sequence). The CDR3 loop is CASSIDDETYEQYF. The DNA of the CDR3 is TGTGCCAGTAGTATAGATGACGAGACCTACGAGCAGTACTTC.

This sequence joins TRBV6-5 and TRBJ1-2; tentatively, D is TRBD1 (6 bases). Germline V gene data show CDR1 as MNHEY and CDR2 as SVGAGI. This CDR3 is 13 amino acids long. V lost 4 bases and J lost 5, with 11 bases in between. In DNA, the CDR3 is TGTGCCAGCAGTTTAACAGGGAGGTATGGCTACACCTTC. It specifies CASSLTGRYGYTF.

This sequence joins TRBV19 and TRBJ1-6; the D gene is possibly TRBD1 (5 bases). The CDR3 totals 13 residues. V gave up 5 bases and J gave up 6 bases, with 8 bases separating them. Germline CDR1 reads LNHDA; CDR2 reads SQIVND (reference sequence). The DNA for the CDR3 is TGTGCCAGTAGTGTGACAGTTAATTCACCCCTCCACTTT. Its translation: CASSVTVNSPLHF. Full variable domain (rest looked up from reference TRBV19 and TRBJ1-6): DGGITQSPKYLFRKEGQNVTLSCEQNLNHDAMYWYRQDPGQGLRLIYYSQIVNDFQKGDIAEGYSVSREKKESFPLTVTSAQKNPTAFYLCASSVTVNSPLHFGNGTRLTVT.

CDR3 bases: TGTGCCAGCAGCCCATTGGCAGGGGAAGTAACCGGGGAGCTGTTTTTT. This codes for CASSPLAGEVTGELFF. The V and J genes are TRBV9 and TRBJ2-2; maybe TRBD1 (6 bases). Germline CDR1 is SGDLS and CDR2 is YYNGEE. This CDR3 region has 16 residues. The V end was cut by 4 bases, the J end by 5 bases, with 18 bases between. The entire variable domain, with the rest obtained from reference TRBV9 and TRBJ2-2, is as follows: DSGVTQTPKHLITATGQRVTLRCSPRSGDLSVYWYQQSLDQGLQFLIQYYNGEERAKGNILERFSAQQFPDLHSELNLSSLELGDSALYFCASSPLAGEVTGELFFGEGSRLTVL.

About this clone itself: At the DNA level, this CDR3 is encoded by other sequences in the same sample as well. The V and J genes are TRBV9 and TRBJ2-7, with D tentatively TRBD2 (5 bases). Germline V lookup: CDR1 SGDLS, CDR2 YYNGEE. CDR3 length: 15 amino acids. V shed 0 bases and J shed 2 bases, with 12 bases lying between them. The CDR3 loop is CASSVGGSLAYEQYF. CDR3 nucleotides: TGTGCCAGCAGCGTAGGTGGGAGTCTAGCCTACGAGCAGTACTTC.

This clone appeared once. The CDR3 here is CAWSGGQGLLDTQYF. The DNA of the CDR3 is TGTGCCTGGAGCGGAGGACAGGGCCTATTAGATACGCAGTATTTT. This chain uses TRBV30 with TRBJ2-3; 8 bases agree with TRBD1. CDR3 size: 15 residues. CDR1 GTSNPN and CDR2 SVGIG come from the germline V gene (reference sequence). J was trimmed by 5 bases and V by 3 bases; bases with no gene match: 10.

J is TRBJ1-1 and V is TRBV27; D unclear. V shed 4 bases and J shed 7 bases, with 7 bases lying between them. The CDR3 covers 11 residues. Germline-derived CDR1 and CDR2 are MNHEY and SMNVEV (reference sequence). CDR3 amino acids: CASSSGSEAFF. CDR3 in DNA: TGTGCCAGCAGTTCCGGGAGTGAAGCTTTCTTT.

The CDR3 DNA follows: TGTGCCACCAGCAGCCGGGACAGGGATAATGGCTACACCTTC. This translates into CATSSRDRDNGYTF. This chain joins TRBV15 and TRBJ1-2, with 9 bases that match TRBD1. Germline trimming cut 3 bases from V and 6 bases from J; bases unmatched to any gene: 5. There are 14 residues in the CDR3. Germline V lookup: CDR1 LNHNV, CDR2 YYDKDF (reference sequence).

This clone is a singleton in its sample. The rearrangement joins TRBV7-9 to TRBJ2-2; D is perhaps TRBD1 or TRBD2 (6 bases each). V shed 7 bases and J shed 4 bases, with 13 bases lying between them. This CDR3 contains 14 residues. CDR1 is SEHNR, CDR2 FQNEAQ, per germline (reference sequence). As DNA, the CDR3 is TGTGCCAGCACCCCAGGAGGGGGCACCGGGGAGCTGTTTTTT. Residues: CASTPGGGTGELFF.

V is TRBV15 and J is TRBJ2-1, with 11 bases matching TRBD2. The CDR3 spans 16 residues. V shed 5 bases and J 5 bases; nucleotides not matched to a gene: 8. The germline CDR1 and CDR2 sequences are LNHNV and YYDKDF (reference sequence). CDR3 DNA sequence: TGTGCCACCAGCCCGGGCCTAGCGGGAGGTGACAATGAGCAGTTCTTC. Translated: CATSPGLAGGDNEQFF.

This clone was recorded once. The chain carries TRBV4-1 and TRBJ1-3; D possibly corresponds to TRBD1 (5 bases). Trimming left V 2 bases short and J 0 bases short, with 14 bases between. In germline, CDR1 is MGHRA, CDR2 YSYEKL. CDR3 length equals 17 residues. CDR3 DNA: TGCGCCAGCAGCCAATACCCAGGGAGGGGCTCTGGAAACACCATATATTTT. Residues: CASSQYPGRGSGNTIYF.

The chain employs TRBV4-1 and TRBJ1-4; D gene ambiguous. The CDR3 is 17 residues long. With 2 bases removed from V and 5 bases from J, the gap between germline ends came to 18 bases. CDR1 is MGHRA and CDR2 is YSYEKL in the germline V gene. The CDR3 coding sequence is TGCGCCAGCAGCCAACAAGACAATTCGTGGAGGAATGAAAAACTGTTTTTT. It yields the protein CASSQQDNSWRNEKLFF.

The CDR3 DNA follows: TGTGCCACCCGGCTAGCAACTAATGAAAAACTGTTTTTT. As protein: CATRLATNEKLFF. The chain recombines TRBV6-6 with TRBJ1-4; D unclear. The length of the CDR3 is 13 residues. Trimming left V 10 bases short and J 0 bases short, with 9 bases between. Per the germline V gene, CDR1 is MNHNY and CDR2 is SVGAGI (reference sequence).

The V call is TRBV6-5, the J call TRBJ2-1, with 8 bases identical to TRBD2. Per the germline V gene, CDR1 is MNHEY and CDR2 is SVGAGI. The CDR3 contains 15 residues. V trimming: 2 bases; J trimming: 6 bases; junction bases outside the gene matches: 6. CDR3 bases: TGTGCCAGCAGTTACACAGCGGGAGATAGCAATGAGCAGTTCTTC. Its protein product is CASSYTAGDSNEQFF.

The genes are TRBV4-3 and TRBJ2-7; TRBD2 is a possible D gene (5 bases). There are 16 residues in the CDR3. Germline loops: CDR1 LGHNA, CDR2 YSLEER. V dropped 0 bases and J dropped 4 bases, with 16 bases sitting between them. The chain's CDR3 is CASSQDYPGVGYEQYF. The CDR3 DNA is TGCGCCAGCAGCCAAGATTACCCCGGGGTCGGATACGAGCAGTACTTC.

This sequence joins TRBV7-8 and TRBJ1-2, with TRBD1 as a possible D gene (6 bases). The V end lost 1 base, the J end lost 4 bases, and 10 bases lay between the germline ends. The CDR3 spans 14 residues. Germline assignment: CDR1 SGHVS and CDR2 FQNEAQ. CDR3: CASSLGGQLYGYTF. DNA for the CDR3: TGTGCCAGCAGCTTAGGCGGACAGCTCTATGGCTACACCTTC.

This chain links TRBV4-1 with TRBJ1-1; 7 bases align to TRBD1. V shed 4 bases, J shed 3 bases, and the junction held 11 bases outside the gene matches. This CDR3 has 16 residues. Germline V gene sequence: CDR1 MGHRA, CDR2 YSYEKL. CDR3 sequence: CASSPGTEGRYTEAFF. CDR3 sequence (DNA): TGCGCCAGCAGCCCTGGGACAGAAGGGCGCTACACTGAAGCTTTCTTT.

The V call is TRBV7-9, the J call TRBJ1-2; perhaps TRBD1 as D (5 bases). Germline V gene lookup returns CDR1 SEHNR and CDR2 FQNEAQ (reference sequence). The CDR3 extends over 16 amino acids. Trimming shortened V by 4 bases and J by 4 bases, and 19 bases separated the two germline ends. CDR3 sequence: CASSSSVTGPLYGYTF. The CDR3, as DNA: TGTGCCAGCAGCTCGTCAGTTACAGGACCGCTCTATGGCTACACCTTC.

This chain connects TRBV9 to TRBJ2-3; 10 positions match TRBD2. The ends lost 0 bases at V and 2 bases at J; junction bases unmatched: 9. Germline-derived CDR1 and CDR2 are SGDLS and YYNGEE. The CDR3 has 18 amino acids. The CDR3 reads CASSVEASGGLVTDTQYF. Written as DNA, the CDR3 is TGTGCCAGCAGCGTAGAGGCTAGCGGGGGCCTAGTCACAGATACGCAGTATTTT.

The gene calls are TRBV30 and TRBJ1-3; no firm D call. The CDR3 covers 19 residues. CDR1 and CDR2 from the germline V gene are GTSNPN and SVGIG (reference sequence). Trimming took off 4 bases at V and 1 base at J, with 26 bases between the two ends. The CDR3 sequence is CAWMPEAIQPLISGNTIYF. The DNA of the CDR3 is TGTGCCTGGATGCCGGAGGCAATCCAACCCCTAATTTCTGGAAACACCATATATTTT. Combining the CDR3 with reference TRBV30 and TRBJ1-3 gives the whole variable domain SQTIHQWPATLVQPVGSPLSLECTVEGTSNPNLYWYRQAAGRGLQLLFYSVGIGQISSEVPQNLSASRPQDRQFILSSKKLLLSDSGFYLCAWMPEAIQPLISGNTIYFGEGSWLTVV.

The chain combines TRBV11-1 with TRBJ2-7, with D maybe TRBD1 (6 bases). CDR3 size: 13 residues. Germline CDR1 reads SGHAT; CDR2 reads FQDESV (reference sequence). Between the trimmed V and J ends, which lost 5 bases and 2 bases, there was a span of 10 bases. The CDR3: CASSPQGTYEQYF. The CDR3 bases are TGTGCCAGCAGCCCACAGGGTACCTACGAGCAGTACTTC.

The rearrangement joins TRBV7-9 to TRBJ2-7; 7 nucleotides agree with TRBD1. The CDR3 is 17 residues long. With V trimmed by 0 bases and J by 1 base, 9 bases remained unmatched. Germline V gene data show CDR1 as SEHNR and CDR2 as FQNEAQ (reference sequence). The CDR3 DNA reads as TGTGCCAGCAGCTTAGCGAACGACAGGGTTACATCCTACGAGCAGTACTTC. Its protein is CASSLANDRVTSYEQYF.

This clone was seen just once. The rearrangement uses TRBV5-6 and TRBJ2-3; 16 bases fit TRBD2. CDR3 length equals 16 residues. The V gene end was trimmed by 3 bases and the J gene end by 4 bases; junction bases not matched to a gene: 2. Germline-derived CDR1 and CDR2 are SGHDT and YYEEEE. The CDR3 loop reads CASSSGLAGGADTQYF. CDR3 nucleotides: TGTGCCAGCAGCTCGGGACTAGCGGGAGGGGCAGATACGCAGTATTTT.

As to this clone: This CDR3 is also generated by other DNA sequences in the sample. The chain joins TRBV27 to TRBJ1-1; D perhaps matches TRBD1 (6 bases). In germline, CDR1 is MNHEY, CDR2 SMNVEV (reference sequence). This CDR3 comprises 14 residues. Trimming cost V 6 bases and J 4 bases, with 15 bases left between them. Written as DNA, the CDR3 is TGTGCCAGCAGCCCACAGGGTTTGGGCACTGAAGCTTTCTTT. Encoded protein: CASSPQGLGTEAFF.